The entry below describes one TCR beta chain. Its target is unknown. This record comes from a study of T cell repertoires in cytomegalovirus infection. As for the study in general: An indication of both CMV infection and matching HLA type came from public TCR beta signatures.

V was cut by 8 bases and J by 4 bases, with 18 bases left in between. This CDR3 has 14 residues. From the reads, TCRdb called clonotypes with MiXCR, one entry per CDR3 protein. The table shows about a million distinct CDR3 sequences, with around 31% occurring only once. Study observations and caveats: HLA-C-restricted TCR beta clonotypes specific for CMV led the ex vivo response.

The sequencing used cultured CD8+ T cells from PBMCs, collected from culture after CMV antigen stimulation. V and J are TRBV5-3 and TRBJ1-1; D possibly corresponds to TRBD1 (5 bases). TRBV5-3 is flagged as an ORF with uncertain function. The receptor's source is a human donor in good health (CMV status not recorded). Some clones in this sample may be carry-over from other donors' samples. The CDR3 reads CASSFRGEATEAFF. The CDR3 coding sequence is TGTGCCAGCTCCTTCCGAGGGGAGGCCACTGAAGCTTTCTTT.